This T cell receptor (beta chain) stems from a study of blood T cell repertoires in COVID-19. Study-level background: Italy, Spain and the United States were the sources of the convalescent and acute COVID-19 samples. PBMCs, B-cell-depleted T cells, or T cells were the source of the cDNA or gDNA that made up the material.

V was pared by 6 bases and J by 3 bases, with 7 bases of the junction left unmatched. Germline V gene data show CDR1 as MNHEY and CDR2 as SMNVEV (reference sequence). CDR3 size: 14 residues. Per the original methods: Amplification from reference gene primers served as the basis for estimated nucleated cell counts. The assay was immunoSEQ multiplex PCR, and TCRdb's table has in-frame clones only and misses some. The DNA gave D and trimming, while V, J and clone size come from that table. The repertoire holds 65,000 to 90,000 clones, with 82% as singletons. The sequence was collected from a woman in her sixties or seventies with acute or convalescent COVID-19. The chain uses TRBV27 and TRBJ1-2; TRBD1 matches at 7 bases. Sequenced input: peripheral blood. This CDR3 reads CASSDRQGHYGYTF. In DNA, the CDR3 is TGTGCCAGCAGCGACAGACAGGGCCACTATGGCTACACCTTC.